The sequence of this T cell receptor beta chain was determined in a study of shared clonotypes between healthy human individuals. Regarding the study as a whole: Of the naive CD4 clonotypes, 4% to 5% were shared across several donors.

TCRdb's copy holds only in-frame clones and misses some; the assay was immunoSEQ multiplex PCR. This repertoire shows about 1 million clones, around 75% found once; its top ten account for over 1.3%. This clone was detected a few times. The antigen is unknown. This receptor was obtained from a man aged 18 to 29 in good health. Sequences were obtained from memory CD4+ T cells sorted from blood. Noted subset: CD45RA-negative fraction.

The CDR3 bases are TGTGCCAGCAGTGAGGTTGCCGGACAGATCAATCAGCCCCAGCATTTT. This sequence encodes CASSEVAGQINQPQHF. J is TRBJ1-5 and V is TRBV2, with D possibly being TRBD1 (6 bases). Trimming removed 3 bases from V and 3 bases from J, with 15 bases in between. The CDR3 sequence is 16 residues long. Germline assignment: CDR1 SNHLY and CDR2 FYNNEI. Based on the CDR3 plus reference TRBV2 and TRBJ1-5, the full variable domain is EPEVTQTPSHQVTQMGQEVILRCVPISNHLYFYWYRQILGQKVEFLVSFYNNEISEKSEIFDDQFSVERPDGSNFTLKIRSTKLEDSAMYFCASSEVAGQINQPQHFGDGTRLSIL.